Listed below are T cell receptor beta chains from one sample, sequenced in a study of blood T cell repertoires in COVID-19. The assay was immunoSEQ multiplex PCR, and TCRdb's table has in-frame clones only and misses some. The sample yields around 99,000 clones, 65% to 80% seen once. Material: peripheral blood. All receptors derive from a man aged 65-85 years with acute or convalescent COVID-19. The CDR3 runs from the conserved cysteine through the conserved F or W. Each record gives: CDR3 protein, CDR3 DNA, J gene, D gene, clone size, V gene. A D gene is named only where the DNA matches it firmly. Clone size, where shown, is once, few, many, or a class for clones that have expanded.

CASSLGSTGVDIQYF | TGCGCCAGCAGCTTGGGTTCTACAGGGGTGGACATTCAGTACTTC | TRBJ2-4 | TRBD1 | - | TRBV5-1
CASRELRVNEQFF | TGTGCCAGTCGTGAGCTTCGGGTCAATGAGCAGTTCTTC | TRBJ2-1 | - | - | TRBV27
CASSPGTGGGNQPQHF | TGTGCCAGCTCACCCGGGACAGGGGGTGGCAATCAGCCCCAGCATTTT | TRBJ1-5 | TRBD1 | few | TRBV18
CASNAGTSTDTQYF | TGTGCCAGCAATGCGGGGACGAGCACAGATACGCAGTATTTT | TRBJ2-3 | - | - | TRBV7-2
CASSQDRADTQYF | TGTGCCAGCAGCCAGGACAGGGCGGATACGCAGTATTTT | TRBJ2-3 | TRBD1 | - | TRBV7-3
CASSGTGTGLWTGELFF | TGTGCCAGCAGTGGTACCGGGACAGGGCTTTGGACCGGGGAGCTGTTTTTT | TRBJ2-2 | TRBD1 | - | TRBV6-1
CASSLAEDLTYGYTF | TGCGCCAGCAGCTTGGCCGAGGATCTCACCTATGGCTACACCTTC | TRBJ1-2 | - | - | TRBV5-1
CASSPRDTSSYEQYF | TGTGCCAGCAGCCCCCGGGACACCAGCTCCTACGAGCAGTACTTC | TRBJ2-7 | - | - | TRBV7-9
CASSIDHWTADTGELFF | TGTGCCAGTAGTATAGATCATTGGACAGCGGACACCGGGGAGCTGTTTTTT | TRBJ2-2 | - | - | TRBV19
CASSEEGGGAFF | TGCGCCAGCAGTGAGGAGGGGGGGGGAGCTTTCTTT | TRBJ1-1 | - | - | TRBV10-2
CASSQELTIHGYTF | TGTGCCAGCAGCCAAGAACTGACAATCCATGGCTACACCTTC | TRBJ1-2 | - | once | TRBV3-1/TRBV3-2
CASSLGGTKTDTQYF | TGTGCCAGCAGCTTAGGTGGAACTAAAACAGATACGCAGTATTTT | TRBJ2-3 | - | - | TRBV11-2
CASTSPTVGLHF | TGTGCCAGCACCTCCCCTACCGTCGGCCTCCACTTT | TRBJ1-6 | - | - | TRBV27
CASSGDSGAGANVLTF | TGCGCCAGCAGCGGGGACAGCGGAGCTGGGGCCAACGTCCTGACTTTC | TRBJ2-6 | TRBD1 | once | TRBV5-1
CASSQDSWIIRGEKLFF | TGTGCCAGCAGCCAAGATTCATGGATCATCCGAGGTGAAAAACTGTTTTTT | TRBJ1-4 | - | - | TRBV3-1/TRBV3-2
CSASLLSTVRETQYF | TGCAGTGCTAGTCTCCTATCGACAGTCAGGGAGACCCAGTACTTC | TRBJ2-5 | - | once | TRBV20-1
CASSAAGKASPLHF | TGTGCCAGCAGCGCCGCGGGGAAGGCCTCACCCCTCCACTTT | TRBJ1-6 | - | - | TRBV9
CASSGGGPINEKLFF | TGTGCCAGCAGCGGAGGGGGCCCAATCAATGAAAAACTGTTTTTT | TRBJ1-4 | TRBD1 | - | TRBV5-8
CASSYDSGGTEAFF | TGTGCCAGCAGCTATGACAGTGGTGGGACTGAAGCTTTCTTT | TRBJ1-1 | - | once | TRBV6-5
CASSPWGTAPNSPLHF | TGTGCCAGCAGCCCTTGGGGGACAGCTCCGAATTCACCCCTCCACTTT | TRBJ1-6 | TRBD1 | - | TRBV13
CASSKFTSYNEQFF | TGTGCCAGCAGCAAATTCACTTCCTACAATGAGCAGTTCTTC | TRBJ2-1 | - | - | TRBV7-9
CASSLGHPNQETQYF | TGTGCCAGCAGTTTGGGACATCCCAATCAAGAGACCCAGTACTTC | TRBJ2-5 | - | - | TRBV6-5
CASSLAGYEQFF | TGTGCCAGCAGCTTGGCGGGATACGAGCAGTTCTTC | TRBJ2-1 | - | - | TRBV5-8
CASSPTSGANFETQYF | TGTGCCAGCAGCCCCACTAGCGGGGCTAATTTCGAGACCCAGTACTTC | TRBJ2-5 | TRBD2 | - | TRBV11-2
CASSSRDRDLGQYF | TGTGCCAGCAGCTCCCGGGACAGGGACCTCGGGCAGTACTTC | TRBJ2-7 | TRBD1 | - | TRBV5-5
CASSLVSGTGFYEQYF | TGTGCCAGCAGCTTAGTTTCCGGGACAGGGTTCTACGAGCAGTACTTC | TRBJ2-7 | TRBD1 | - | TRBV7-9
CASSPTGTGVVSYTF | TGTGCCAGTAGTCCCACAGGGACAGGGGTGGTGAGCTACACCTTC | TRBJ1-2 | TRBD1 | few | TRBV19
CASSQDLRDSNQPQHF | TGCGCCAGCAGCCAAGACCTGCGGGACAGTAATCAGCCCCAGCATTTT | TRBJ1-5 | TRBD1 | - | TRBV4-3
CASSLLAASYNEQFF | TGTGCCAGCAGCTTACTTGCCGCATCCTACAATGAGCAGTTCTTC | TRBJ2-1 | - | - | TRBV5-6
CASSYIAGASQAFF | TGTGCCAGCAGTTACATTGCGGGGGCCAGCCAAGCTTTCTTT | TRBJ1-1 | - | - | TRBV6-2/TRBV6-3
CASSLAVIDRGGYTF | TGTGCCAGCAGCTTAGCGGTCATTGACAGGGGCGGCTACACCTTC | TRBJ1-2 | TRBD1 | - | TRBV7-2
CASSSEGRETQYF | TGCGCCAGCAGCTCAGAGGGCCGAGAGACCCAGTACTTC | TRBJ2-5 | - | - | TRBV5-1
CASSLAGTGELFF | TGTGCCAGCAGCCTAGCGGGGACCGGGGAGCTGTTTTTT | TRBJ2-2 | TRBD2 | - | TRBV5-4
CASSELTSIQYF | TGTGCCAGCAGTGAATTGACTAGCATTCAGTACTTC | TRBJ2-4 | - | - | TRBV6-1
CSASISASTDTQYF | TGCAGTGCTAGTATAAGCGCCAGCACAGATACGCAGTATTTT | TRBJ2-3 | - | - | TRBV20-1
CASSQDSLLTGNTIYF | TGCGCCAGCAGCCAAGATTCCCTTCTAACTGGAAACACCATATATTTT | TRBJ1-3 | - | - | TRBV4-3
CASSPLQGEAFF | TGTGCCAGCTCACCACTTCAGGGAGAAGCTTTCTTT | TRBJ1-1 | - | - | TRBV18
CASSRTSLETQYF | TGTGCCAGCAGCCGGACTAGCTTAGAGACCCAGTACTTC | TRBJ2-5 | TRBD2 | - | TRBV11-3
CASSSRDRGHEQYF | TGTGCCAGCAGCTCCAGAGACAGGGGGCACGAGCAGTACTTC | TRBJ2-7 | TRBD1 | - | TRBV7-8
CASSVGGGVLTGELFF | TGTGCCAGCAGCGTAGGCGGGGGGGTTCTCACCGGGGAGCTGTTTTTT | TRBJ2-2 | TRBD2 | few | TRBV9
CASSLGAADGYTF | TGCGCCAGCAGCTTGGGGGCAGCTGATGGCTACACCTTC | TRBJ1-2 | - | - | TRBV5-1
CASSGQGPGPQHF | TGTGCCAGCAGTGGACAGGGCCCTGGGCCCCAGCATTTT | TRBJ1-5 | TRBD1 | - | TRBV6-6
CASRYGTGAGTEAFF | TGTGCCAGTAGATACGGAACAGGGGCTGGCACTGAAGCTTTCTTT | TRBJ1-1 | TRBD1 | - | TRBV19